Listed here are 21 T cell receptor beta chains from one sample, sequenced in a study of regulatory T cells in long-lasting Graves disease. To make TCR beta libraries, researchers used iRepertoire HTBI primers and Arm-PCR of CDR3 regions. TCRdb fed the multiplex PCR reads into MiXCR, producing one record per CDR3 protein. The data show roughly 450,000 distinct CDR3 sequences, more than 20% seen once. Sample time point: persistent/refractory GD, antithyroid drugs over 5 years with positive TRAb. From PBMCs, RNA was extracted and then used to make the TCR library. This material consisted of peripheral blood mononuclear cells (PBMCs), taken when the disease was refractory, from a patient treated with antithyroid drugs. The origin of the receptors is a female donor with Graves disease.

This clonotype was recorded at least ten times. V and J are TRBV28 and TRBJ2-6; 8 bases line up with TRBD1. This CDR3 is built from 15 residues. Germline V gene data show CDR1 as MDHEN and CDR2 as SYDVKM. V was clipped by 6 bases and J by 4 bases; unmatched bases: 5. The CDR3 loop reads CASRKTGAGANVLTF. The CDR3 coding sequence is TGTGCCAGCAGGAAGACAGGGGCCGGGGCCAACGTCCTGACTTTC.

This clonotype was seen repeatedly, ten times or more. This sequence joins TRBV3-1 and TRBJ1-1; TRBD1 is a possible D gene (5 bases). Germline assignment: CDR1 LGHDT and CDR2 YNNKEL (reference sequence). CDR3 length: 14 residues. Trimming removed 4 bases at V and 3 bases at J, with 12 bases between. The CDR3 DNA reads TGTGCCAGCAGCCCACCCACAGGCCACACTGAAGCTTTCTTT. Residues: CASSPPTGHTEAFF.

This clonotype was counted ten times or more. Here the CDR3 DNA reads TGCAGTGCTAGAGATTGGACTAGCGGGGATCAAGAGACCCAGTACTTC. It is translated as CSARDWTSGDQETQYF. The V and J genes are TRBV20-1 and TRBJ2-5, with 12 bases aligning to TRBD2. From germline, CDR1 is DFQATT and CDR2 SNEGSKA (reference sequence). After removal of 0 bases from V and 2 bases from J, the junction contained 4 bases not matched to a gene. This CDR3 is 16 amino acids long.

The chain is built from TRBV27 and TRBJ2-6, with D unresolved. Trimming took off 5 bases at V and 2 bases at J, with 13 bases between the two ends. Germline loops: CDR1 MNHEY, CDR2 SMNVEV (reference sequence). The CDR3 covers 16 residues. The CDR3 sequence: CASSPRLHTGANVLTF. CDR3 in DNA: TGTGCCAGCAGTCCCCGCCTCCATACTGGGGCCAACGTCCTGACTTTC.

The V gene is TRBV20-1, the J gene TRBJ2-7; 8 nucleotides line up with TRBD2. The ends lost 3 bases at V and 0 bases at J; junction bases unmatched: 7. From germline, CDR1 is DFQATT and CDR2 SNEGSKA (reference sequence). CDR3 size: 15 residues. As DNA, the CDR3 is TGCAGTGCTAGGGGCCCCGCGGGGGGCTCCTACGAGCAGTACTTC. This gives the protein CSARGPAGGSYEQYF.

On this clonotype: A much larger clone differs from this one at a single base, so this may be a read error. This chain links TRBV15 with TRBJ2-1; 8 bases match TRBD1. The CDR3 loop spans 15 amino acids. Looked up from germline, CDR1 is LNHNV and CDR2 is YYDKDF (reference sequence). Here the CDR3 reads CATGRPGQVYNEQFF. The CDR3 coding sequence is TGTGCCACCGGCAGACCGGGACAGGTGTACAATGAGCAGTTCTTC. Combining the CDR3 with reference TRBV15 and TRBJ2-1 gives the whole variable domain DAMVIQNPRYQVTQFGKPVTLSCSQTLNHNVMYWYQQKSSQAPKLLFHYYDKDFNNEADTPDNFQSRRPNTSFCFLDIRSPGLGDTAMYLCATGRPGQVYNEQFFGPGTRLTVL.

This clonotype was detected a few times. The gene calls are TRBV18 and TRBJ1-1; D call uncertain. This CDR3 comprises 12 residues. Germline lookup yields CDR1 KGHSH and CDR2 LQKENI. Trimming left V 0 bases short and J 11 bases short, with 10 bases between. The CDR3 nucleotides are TGTGCCAGCTCACCACCGGTGGGGTACGCTTTCTTT. Translating gives CASSPPVGYAFF.

The chain links TRBV5-1 to TRBJ1-4; maybe TRBD1 (5 bases). Per germline, CDR1 SGHRS and CDR2 YFSETQ. The CDR3 is made up of 15 amino acids. Trimming left V 0 bases short and J 8 bases short, with 14 bases between. Here the CDR3 DNA reads TGCGCCAGCAGCTTGGCCGGGACGCGGGACGAAAAACTGTTTTTT. It codes for CASSLAGTRDEKLFF. Full variable domain (outside the CDR3, taken from reference TRBV5-1 and TRBJ1-4): KAGVTQTPRYLIKTRGQQVTLSCSPISGHRSVSWYQQTPGQGLQFLFEYFSETQRNKGNFPGRFSGRQFSNSRSEMNVSTLELGDSALYLCASSLAGTRDEKLFFGSGTQLSVL.

This chain connects TRBV14 to TRBJ2-2; a possible D gene is TRBD2 (6 bases). V lost 3 bases and J lost 6, with 11 bases in between. The CDR3 extends over 14 amino acids. From germline, CDR1 is SGHDN and CDR2 FVKESK. For the CDR3, the DNA is TGTGCCAGCAGCCACCGGGAGTGGCCCGGGGAGCTGTTTTTT. Protein: CASSHREWPGELFF.

V and J are TRBV11-2 and TRBJ2-7; TRBD2 aligns across 10 bases. This CDR3 has 16 amino acids. Germline V gene sequence: CDR1 SGHAT, CDR2 FQNNGV. V gave up 1 base and J gave up 1 base; unmatched junction bases: 4. The CDR3 DNA reads as TGTGCCAGCAGCTTAGCAGCTAGCGGGAGTTCCTACGAGCAGTACTTC. Amino acids: CASSLAASGSSYEQYF.

This chain connects TRBV28 to TRBJ2-5; D is possibly TRBD1 (5 bases). CDR3 length equals 17 residues. Trimming removed 7 bases from V and 1 base from J, with 22 bases in between. The germline V gene has CDR1 MDHEN and CDR2 SYDVKM. The CDR3 loop reads CASNQGDRISLQETQYF. The CDR3 DNA reads TGTGCCAGCAACCAAGGTGACAGAATTTCTCTCCAAGAGACCCAGTACTTC.

This clonotype was seen a handful of times. The chain is built from TRBV7-9 and TRBJ2-3, with D maybe TRBD1 (6 bases). Between the trimmed V and J ends, which lost 8 bases and 3 bases, there was a span of 18 bases. There are 15 residues in the CDR3. Germline assignment: CDR1 SEHNR and CDR2 FQNEAQ (reference sequence). The CDR3 DNA reads as TGTGCCAGCCGAATCCGGGACATAGAAACAGATACGCAGTATTTT. This gives the protein CASRIRDIETDTQYF. The complete variable domain, with remaining parts taken from reference TRBV7-9 and TRBJ2-3, reads DTGVSQNPRHKITKRGQNVTFRCDPISEHNRLYWYRQTLGQGPEFLTYFQNEAQLEKSRLLSDRFSAERPKGSFSTLEIQRTEQGDSAMYLCASRIRDIETDTQYFGPGTRLTVL.

This clonotype was observed many times. This chain links TRBV7-9 with TRBJ2-5; D uncertain. The germline gives CDR1 SEHNR, CDR2 FQNEAQ (reference sequence). This CDR3 contains 16 residues. Trimming stripped 5 bases from V and 2 bases from J, with 18 bases between. The CDR3 spells CASSPPATDAQETQYF. CDR3 DNA sequence: TGTGCCAGCAGCCCCCCAGCGACCGACGCTCAAGAGACCCAGTACTTC.

This clonotype was picked up many times. The V and J genes are TRBV27 and TRBJ1-5, with TRBD1 as a possible D gene (6 bases). Trimming took off 3 bases at V and 7 bases at J, with 10 bases between the two ends. Germline V CDR1 and CDR2: MNHEY, SMNVEV (reference sequence). This CDR3 has 13 amino acids. The CDR3 nucleotides read TGTGCCAGCAGTTTTCTGGGGGGCCAGCCCCAGCATTTT. This sequence encodes CASSFLGGQPQHF.

This clonotype showed up just a few times. The chain joins TRBV29-1 to TRBJ1-1, with D tentatively TRBD1 (5 bases). This CDR3 is 11 amino acids long. V dropped 8 bases and J dropped 6 bases, with 13 bases sitting between them. From germline, CDR1 is SQVTM and CDR2 ANQGSEA. The CDR3 region has the DNA TGCAGCCTTCAAGTGGGGGCTGAAGCTTTCTTT. This translates into CSLQVGAEAFF.

This clonotype was observed a handful of times. This rearrangement joins TRBV5-1 to TRBJ1-4; D ambiguous. Trimming removed 0 bases from V and 8 bases from J, with 14 bases in between. Germline V CDR1 and CDR2: SGHRS, YFSETQ. There are 15 residues in the CDR3. CDR3 sequence reads: CASSLDRPGAEKLFF. As DNA, the CDR3 is TGCGCCAGCAGCTTGGATCGTCCTGGAGCGGAAAAACTGTTTTTT.

In this sample, this clonotype turned up many times. This chain connects TRBV2 to TRBJ2-2; D is unclear. The CDR3 extends over 12 amino acids. Germline assignment: CDR1 SNHLY and CDR2 FYNNEI. Trimming left V 6 bases short and J 2 bases short, with 4 bases between. The chain's CDR3 is CASSGNTGELFF. In DNA form, the CDR3 reads TGTGCCAGCAGCGGAAACACCGGGGAGCTGTTTTTT.

In this sample, this clonotype turned up many times. The rearrangement joins TRBV6-9 to TRBJ2-2; possible D gene TRBD1, 5 bases. The germline CDR1 and CDR2 sequences are MNHGY and SVAAGI. The V end lost 3 bases, the J end lost 3 bases, and 11 bases lay between the germline ends. The CDR3 spans 15 residues. The CDR3 DNA reads TGTGCCAGCAGTTACCTCAGGGTCCACACCGGGGAGCTGTTTTTT. It encodes CASSYLRVHTGELFF.

The V call is TRBV11-2, the J call TRBJ1-2; the D gene is possibly TRBD1 (5 bases). V lost 3 bases and J lost 1, with 12 bases in between. The CDR3 has 15 amino acids. CDR1 is SGHAT, CDR2 FQNNGV, per germline. In DNA form, the CDR3 reads TGTGCCAGCAGCTTGACAGAAAATTTTAACTATGGCTACACCTTC. Translation: CASSLTENFNYGYTF.

For this clonotype: This may be a read error, as it is one base from a much larger clone. V gene TRBV13 combines with J gene TRBJ1-2, with TRBD1 identical over 9 bases. From germline, CDR1 is PRHDT and CDR2 FYEKMQ (reference sequence). The CDR3 covers 14 residues. V dropped 5 bases and J dropped 4; count of bases not matched to a gene: 5. The CDR3 loop is CASSPGTGFYGYTF. For the CDR3, the DNA is TGTGCCAGCAGCCCAGGGACAGGGTTCTATGGCTACACCTTC. The entire variable domain, with the rest obtained from reference TRBV13 and TRBJ1-2, is as follows: AAGVIQSPRHLIKEKRETATLKCYPIPRHDTVYWYQQGPGQDPQFLISFYEKMQSDKGSIPDRFSAQQFSDYHSELNMSSLELGDSALYFCASSPGTGFYGYTFGSGTRLTVV.

This clonotype was seen many times. The rearrangement links TRBV6-5 to TRBJ2-7; a possible D gene is TRBD1 (5 bases). CDR1 MNHEY and CDR2 SVGAGI come from the germline V gene. V lost 4 bases to trimming and J lost 4 bases, with 11 bases between them. This CDR3 has 13 residues. The CDR3 DNA is TGTGCCAGCAGTTCAGGGTCCTGGTACGAGCAGTACTTC. Translated, it gives CASSSGSWYEQYF.